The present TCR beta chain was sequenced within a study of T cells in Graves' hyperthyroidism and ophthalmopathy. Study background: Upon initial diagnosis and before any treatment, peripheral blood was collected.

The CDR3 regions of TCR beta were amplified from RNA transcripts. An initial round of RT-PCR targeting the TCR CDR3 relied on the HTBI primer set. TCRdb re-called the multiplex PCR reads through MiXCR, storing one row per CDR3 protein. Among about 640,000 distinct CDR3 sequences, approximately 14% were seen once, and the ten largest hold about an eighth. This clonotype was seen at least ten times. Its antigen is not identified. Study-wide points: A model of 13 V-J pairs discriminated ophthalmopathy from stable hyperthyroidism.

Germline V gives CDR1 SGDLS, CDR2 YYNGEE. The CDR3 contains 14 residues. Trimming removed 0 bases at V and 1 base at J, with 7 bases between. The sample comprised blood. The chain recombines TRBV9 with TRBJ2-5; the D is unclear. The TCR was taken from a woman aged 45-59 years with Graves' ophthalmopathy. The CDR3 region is CASSVGRFQETQYF. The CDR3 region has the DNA TGTGCCAGCAGCGTAGGGAGATTCCAAGAGACCCAGTACTTC.